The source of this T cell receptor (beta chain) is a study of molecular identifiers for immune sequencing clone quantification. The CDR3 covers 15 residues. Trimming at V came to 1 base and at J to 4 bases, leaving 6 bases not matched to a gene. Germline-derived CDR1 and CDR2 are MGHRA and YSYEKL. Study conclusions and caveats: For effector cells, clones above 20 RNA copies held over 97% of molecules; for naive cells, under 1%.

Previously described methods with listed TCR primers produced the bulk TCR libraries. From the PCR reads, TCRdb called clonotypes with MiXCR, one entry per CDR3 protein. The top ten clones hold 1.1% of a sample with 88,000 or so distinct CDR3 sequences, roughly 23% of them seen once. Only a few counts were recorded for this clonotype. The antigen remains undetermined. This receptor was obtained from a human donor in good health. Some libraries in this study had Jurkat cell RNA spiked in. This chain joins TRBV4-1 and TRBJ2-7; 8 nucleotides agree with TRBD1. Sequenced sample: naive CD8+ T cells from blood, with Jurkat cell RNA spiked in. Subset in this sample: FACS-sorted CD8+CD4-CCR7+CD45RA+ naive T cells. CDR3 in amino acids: CASSQVQGAHYEQYF. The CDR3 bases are TGCGCCAGCAGCCAAGTGCAGGGGGCGCATTACGAGCAGTACTTC.